The 20 T cell receptor beta chains presented below share a single source sample, sequenced in a study of glioma-infiltrating T cells. Amplification of TCR alpha and beta CDR3 regions from RNA used iRepertoire nested multiplex PCR. TCRdb called the multiplex PCR reads again in MiXCR, with one record for every CDR3 protein. Of about 20,000 distinct CDR3 sequences in the sample, 20% to 25% are singletons; the top ten hold around 13%. Sequencing was carried out using glioma tissue, nonneoplastic brain tissue, or PBMCs (not recorded which). These TCRs come from a human donor with low-grade glioma or glioblastoma, undergoing nonglioma brain surgery, or in good health (not recorded which).

The chain carries TRBV6-1 and TRBJ2-5, with D possibly TRBD2 on 6 matching bases. The ends were cut back, 5 bases at V and 4 bases at J, with 17 bases in the middle. Looked up from germline, CDR1 is MNHNS and CDR2 is SASEGT. The CDR3 totals 15 residues. The CDR3 coding sequence is TGTGCCAGCAGTTCTCCCTTCGGGGGTCGAGAGACCCAGTACTTC. It yields the protein CASSSPFGGRETQYF.

This clonotype showed up just a few times. The CDR3 nucleotides read TGTGCCAGCAGCGCATACACAGGGCGGTACAATGAGCAGTTCTTC. Translated, it gives CASSAYTGRYNEQFF. This sequence joins TRBV7-8 and TRBJ2-1; TRBD1 is a possible D gene (6 bases). From germline, CDR1 is SGHVS and CDR2 FQNEAQ. This CDR3 has 15 amino acids. V lost 5 bases, J lost 4 bases, and 15 bases lay in between.

This clonotype was observed many times. The CDR3 coding sequence is TGTGCCAGCAGCCTAGACAGTTTTGGCTACACCTTC. Protein: CASSLDSFGYTF. This rearrangement joins TRBV28 to TRBJ1-2; D is possibly TRBD1 (5 bases). The germline CDR1 and CDR2 sequences are MDHEN and SYDVKM. V lost 6 bases and J 7 bases, leaving 12 bases between the germline ends. There are 12 residues in the CDR3.

This clonotype came up many times. J is TRBJ1-6 and V is TRBV10-3; 7 nucleotides agree with TRBD1. V was clipped by 6 bases and J by 7 bases; unmatched bases: 6. Germline-derived CDR1 and CDR2 are ENHRY and SYGVKD. The CDR3 length is 14 residues. The CDR3 region is CAIRRDSSNSPLHF. CDR3 in DNA: TGTGCCATCAGGAGGGACAGCTCGAATTCACCCCTCCACTTT.

Many counts were recorded for this clonotype. V gene TRBV20-1 combines with J gene TRBJ1-1, with 8 bases matching TRBD1. In germline, CDR1 is DFQATT, CDR2 SNEGSKA (reference sequence). V trimming: 6 bases; J trimming: 5 bases; junction bases outside the gene matches: 14. The CDR3 is 15 residues long. CDR3 coding DNA: TGCAGTGCCCCCGGACAGGGTGGGTCGCGGACTGAAGCTTTCTTT. Translating gives CSAPGQGGSRTEAFF.

The J gene is TRBJ1-2, the V gene TRBV30; D not certain. This CDR3 comprises 11 residues. With 4 bases removed from V and 0 bases from J, the gap between germline ends came to 3 bases. Germline V lookup: CDR1 GTSNPN, CDR2 SVGIG (reference sequence). The CDR3 region has the DNA TGTGCCTGGAAAGCTAACTATGGCTACACCTTC. Its translation: CAWKANYGYTF.

This clonotype has ten or more counts. The V call is TRBV6-2 or TRBV6-3, the J call TRBJ1-1, with TRBD1 as a possible D gene (5 bases). Germline CDR1 is MNHEY and CDR2 is SVGEGT. The CDR3 is made up of 15 amino acids. V was shortened by 2 bases and J by 1 base, with 11 bases between the two germline ends. The CDR3 here is CASSYGARTNTEAFF. The CDR3, as DNA: TGTGCCAGCAGTTACGGGGCACGGACGAACACTGAAGCTTTCTTT.

The rearrangement uses TRBV2 and TRBJ1-2; D possibly corresponds to TRBD1 (6 bases). Trimming left V 5 bases short and J 3 bases short, with 16 bases between. Germline-derived CDR1 and CDR2 are SNHLY and FYNNEI. CDR3 length: 15 residues. The CDR3 DNA follows: TGTGCCAGCAGTACAAAACAGGGAAGGGACTATGGCTACACCTTC. It specifies CASSTKQGRDYGYTF. The full variable domain, in which reference TRBV2 and TRBJ1-2 provide the parts outside the CDR3, is EPEVTQTPSHQVTQMGQEVILRCVPISNHLYFYWYRQILGQKVEFLVSFYNNEISEKSEIFDDQFSVERPDGSNFTLKIRSTKLEDSAMYFCASSTKQGRDYGYTFGSGTRLTVV.

This clonotype was seen many times. The rearrangement joins TRBV4-1 to TRBJ2-2; unclear D gene. V was trimmed by 3 bases and J by 3 bases, leaving 14 bases between them. The germline V gene encodes CDR1 MGHRA and CDR2 YSYEKL. The CDR3 runs 16 residues. CDR3 loop: CASSQEVAGYTGELFF. As DNA, the CDR3 is TGCGCCAGCAGCCAGGAAGTCGCCGGTTACACCGGGGAGCTGTTTTTT.

This clonotype was found many times. This sequence may be a read error, since a much larger clone differs from it by one base. The genes are TRBV7-2 and TRBJ2-1; the match to TRBD1 covers 10 bases. The CDR3 contains 15 residues. In germline, CDR1 is SGHTA, CDR2 FQGNSA. The CDR3 sequence is CARSPGTGELGEQFF. The CDR3 region has the DNA TGTGCCCGCAGCCCTGGGACAGGGGAATTAGGTGAGCAGTTCTTC.

This clonotype is large within its sample. This chain uses TRBV7-9 with TRBJ1-2; no clear D gene. V lost 2 bases to trimming and J lost 7 bases, with 8 bases between them. Germline CDR1 and CDR2: SEHNR and FQNEAQ (reference sequence). This CDR3 comprises 12 residues. The CDR3 loop is CASSLNSAGYTF. Here the CDR3 DNA reads TGTGCCAGCAGCTTAAACAGTGCTGGCTACACCTTC. The full variable domain, rest sourced from reference TRBV7-9 and TRBJ1-2, is DTGVSQNPRHKITKRGQNVTFRCDPISEHNRLYWYRQTLGQGPEFLTYFQNEAQLEKSRLLSDRFSAERPKGSFSTLEIQRTEQGDSAMYLCASSLNSAGYTFGSGTRLTVV.

V usage is TRBV29-1 and J usage is TRBJ1-2, with 10 bases aligning to TRBD1. The V gene end was trimmed by 6 bases and the J gene end by 6 bases; junction bases not matched to a gene: 4. Germline V CDR1 and CDR2: SQVTM, ANQGSEA. The CDR3 is made up of 12 amino acids. Written as DNA, the CDR3 is TGCAGCGTCGGACAGGGGGGTGATGGCTACACCTTC. It is translated as CSVGQGGDGYTF.

This clonotype appeared many times. V and J are TRBV14 and TRBJ2-2, with D unresolved. From germline, CDR1 is SGHDN and CDR2 FVKESK. Trimming pared 1 base from V and 3 bases from J, leaving 6 bases between. The CDR3 contains 14 residues. CDR3 in amino acids: CASSQVTYTGELFF. CDR3 bases: TGTGCCAGCAGCCAAGTCACTTACACCGGGGAGCTGTTTTTT.

This clonotype was seen more than once but under ten times. The rearrangement joins TRBV2 to TRBJ1-6; maybe TRBD1 (5 bases). From germline, CDR1 is SNHLY and CDR2 FYNNEI. V was trimmed by 9 bases and J by 1 base, leaving 13 bases between them. CDR3 length: 15 amino acids. The CDR3, as DNA: TGTGCCAGTAAGAATCAGGGATCCTATAATTCACCCCTCCACTTT. Translating gives CASKNQGSYNSPLHF.

This clonotype was counted at least ten times. The rearrangement joins TRBV2 to TRBJ2-1; D is uncertain. This CDR3 contains 10 residues. Germline-derived CDR1 and CDR2 are SNHLY and FYNNEI. With 8 bases removed from V and 7 bases from J, the gap between germline ends came to 6 bases. The CDR3 bases are TGTGCCAGCCGATGGAATGAGCAGTTCTTC. It encodes CASRWNEQFF.

Sample share makes this clonotype medium-sized (0.01 to 0.1%). The chain carries TRBV20-1 and TRBJ1-1; no clear D. This CDR3 is built from 13 residues. CDR1 and CDR2 from the germline V gene are DFQATT and SNEGSKA (reference sequence). V was clipped by 3 bases and J by 0 bases, with 8 bases between them. This CDR3 is CSASRGMNTEAFF. The DNA for the CDR3 is TGCAGTGCTAGCCGCGGGATGAACACTGAAGCTTTCTTT.

This chain links TRBV19 with TRBJ1-1, with TRBD1 identical over 8 bases. The CDR3 is made up of 13 amino acids. The germline gives CDR1 LNHDA, CDR2 SQIVND (reference sequence). J gave up 0 bases and V 10 bases, and 4 bases lay outside the gene matches. CDR3 DNA sequence: TGTGCCACTGCGGACAGGGTGAACACTGAAGCTTTCTTT. Its translation: CATADRVNTEAFF.

The table lists this clonotype with a few counts. The rearrangement joins TRBV10-3 to TRBJ1-4, with D unresolved. The CDR3 consists of 12 residues. Looked up from germline, CDR1 is ENHRY and CDR2 is SYGVKD. Trimming took 2 bases from V and 8 from J, leaving 6 bases between them. The CDR3 sequence is CAISEIGEKLFF. Here the CDR3 DNA reads TGTGCCATCAGTGAGATCGGGGAAAAACTGTTTTTT.

This clonotype was detected many times. The genes are TRBV15 and TRBJ1-4, with a weak D call TRBD1 (5 bases). Per the germline V gene, CDR1 is LNHNV and CDR2 is YYDKDF (reference sequence). The CDR3 spans 14 residues. Deletions cut 0 bases from V and 7 bases from J, with 9 bases between. CDR3 in amino acids: CATSRDRASEKLFF. For the CDR3, the DNA is TGTGCCACCAGCAGAGACAGGGCGAGTGAAAAACTGTTTTTT.

This clonotype was picked up a small number of times. J is TRBJ1-4 and V is TRBV20-1; 11 bases map to TRBD1. CDR3 length: 18 amino acids. Germline values: CDR1 DFQATT, CDR2 SNEGSKA (reference sequence). Unmatched junction bases numbered 15, after V lost 6 bases and J lost 3 bases. CDR3 DNA sequence: TGCAGTGCCCCGAGTCCGGGACAGGGGGGATTTGCTAATGAAAAACTGTTTTTT. It is translated as CSAPSPGQGGFANEKLFF.